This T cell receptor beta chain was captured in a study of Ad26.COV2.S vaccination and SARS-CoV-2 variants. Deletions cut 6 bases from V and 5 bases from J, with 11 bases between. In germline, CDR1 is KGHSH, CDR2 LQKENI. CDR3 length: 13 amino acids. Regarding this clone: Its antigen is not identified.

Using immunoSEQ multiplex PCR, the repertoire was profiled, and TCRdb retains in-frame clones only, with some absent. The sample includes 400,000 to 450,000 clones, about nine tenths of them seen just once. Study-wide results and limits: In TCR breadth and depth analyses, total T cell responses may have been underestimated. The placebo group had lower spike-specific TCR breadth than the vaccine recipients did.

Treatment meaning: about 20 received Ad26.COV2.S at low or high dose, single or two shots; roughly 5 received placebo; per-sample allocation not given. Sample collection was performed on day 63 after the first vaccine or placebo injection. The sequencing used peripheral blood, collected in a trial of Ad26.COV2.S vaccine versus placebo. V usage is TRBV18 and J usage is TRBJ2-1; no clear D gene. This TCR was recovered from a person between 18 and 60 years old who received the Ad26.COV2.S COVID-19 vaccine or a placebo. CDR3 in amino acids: CASSQPTHNEQFF. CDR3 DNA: TGTGCCAGCTCTCAACCGACTCACAATGAGCAGTTCTTC.